Each of the 7 T cell receptor beta chains below was sequenced from the same sample in a study of blood T cell repertoires in COVID-19. TCRdb keeps only in-frame clones here, not all; method: immunoSEQ multiplex PCR. The sample holds 100,000 or so clones; about 91% are singletons and the top ten take around 16%. The sequencing sample was made of peripheral blood. Receptor source: a man aged 50-59 years with acute or convalescent COVID-19.

The CDR3 protein is CASSSFRDSYNEQFF. The CDR3 nucleotides are TGTGCCAGCAGTTCATTCCGGGACAGCTACAATGAGCAGTTCTTC. The chain carries TRBV6-4 and TRBJ2-1, with 7 nucleotides matching TRBD1. Germline V gives CDR1 MRHNA, CDR2 SNTAGT. V was clipped by 5 bases and J by 3 bases; unmatched bases: 7. CDR3 size: 15 residues.

This chain links TRBV7-2 with TRBJ2-3, with 12 bases lining up with TRBD1. After removal of 4 bases from V and 5 bases from J, the junction contained 7 bases not matched to a gene. The CDR3 contains 16 residues. Germline CDR1 SGHTA, CDR2 FQGNSA. CDR3: CASSSGTGGAIDTQYF. In DNA, the CDR3 is TGTGCCAGCAGCTCCGGGACAGGGGGCGCGATAGATACGCAGTATTTT.

V and J are TRBV3-1 (or the pseudogene TRBV3-2) and TRBJ1-5; 11 bases agree with TRBD1. Germline CDR1 LGHDT, CDR2 YNNKEL (reference sequence). V dropped 1 base and J dropped 7; count of bases not matched to a gene: 9. The CDR3 consists of 17 residues. CDR3 in amino acids: CASSQGRDRGTGQPQHF. The CDR3 DNA reads as TGTGCCAGCAGCCAAGGCCGGGACAGGGGGACCGGCCAGCCCCAGCATTTT.

The chain has TRBV14 and TRBJ1-1; the match to TRBD1 covers 9 bases. Germline V CDR1 and CDR2: SGHDN, FVKESK. This CDR3 region has 16 residues. The junction had 10 bases not matched to a gene; V was cut back by 3 bases and J by 5 bases. The CDR3 sequence: CASSQSGQGWLTEAFF. CDR3 nucleotides: TGTGCCAGCAGCCAGTCCGGACAGGGGTGGTTGACTGAAGCTTTCTTT.

The V gene is TRBV2, the J gene TRBJ2-2, with D possibly being TRBD1 (5 bases). CDR1 is SNHLY and CDR2 is FYNNEI in the germline V gene. This CDR3 contains 12 residues. V gave up 10 bases and J gave up 1 base, with 7 bases separating them. CDR3 in DNA: TGTGCCAACGACAGGAACACCGGGGAGCTGTTTTTT. This sequence encodes CANDRNTGELFF. Together with reference TRBV2 and TRBJ2-2, the CDR3 gives the full variable domain: EPEVTQTPSHQVTQMGQEVILRCVPISNHLYFYWYRQILGQKVEFLVSFYNNEISEKSEIFDDQFSVERPDGSNFTLKIRSTKLEDSAMYFCANDRNTGELFFGEGSRLTVL.

The V and J genes are TRBV19 and TRBJ1-4; TRBD1 is a possible D gene (6 bases). Germline assignment: CDR1 LNHDA and CDR2 SQIVND (reference sequence). The germline V and J ends were trimmed by 5 bases and 3 bases, with 16 bases remaining between them. The length of the CDR3 is 16 residues. CDR3 bases: TGTGCCAGTAGTCGCTACCAGGGGAGGGCTAATGAAAAACTGTTTTTT. Encoded protein: CASSRYQGRANEKLFF. Complete variable domain (other parts from reference TRBV19 and TRBJ1-4): DGGITQSPKYLFRKEGQNVTLSCEQNLNHDAMYWYRQDPGQGLRLIYYSQIVNDFQKGDIAEGYSVSREKKESFPLTVTSAQKNPTAFYLCASSRYQGRANEKLFFGSGTQLSVL.

The chain carries TRBV25-1 and TRBJ1-2; 8 bases agree with TRBD1. From germline, CDR1 is MGHDK and CDR2 SYGVNS. This CDR3 comprises 13 residues. Losses at the gene ends were 6 bases for V and 8 bases for J; bases not matched to a gene: 8. The CDR3 is CASRQGGRGGYTF. The CDR3, as DNA: TGTGCCAGCAGACAGGGGGGGAGAGGGGGCTACACCTTC.